The clone carrying this T cell receptor beta chain rates as hyperexpanded. Its cognate antigen is unknown. The V end was cut by 4 bases, the J end by 5 bases, with 12 bases between. The germline gives CDR1 SGHVS, CDR2 FQNEAQ. The CDR3 loop spans 14 amino acids. This entry is derived from a study of T cell repertoires in cytomegalovirus infection. TCRdb redid the calling of the reads with MiXCR, one entry per CDR3 protein. The top ten hold 59% of the sample, which has around 70,000 distinct CDR3 sequences, less than 30% seen once. This sample comprised CD8+ T cells from cultured PBMCs, obtained from culture after CMV antigen stimulation. This clonotype was obtained from a human donor in good health (CMV status not recorded). Some clones in this sample may be carry-over from other donors' samples. The chain has TRBV7-8 and TRBJ1-5; D is possibly TRBD1 (6 bases). CDR3 protein: CASSYRDNDQPQHF. The CDR3 DNA sequence: TGTGCCAGCAGCTACCGGGACAATGATCAGCCCCAGCATTTT. Supplemented by reference TRBV7-8 and TRBJ1-5, the full variable domain reads GAGVSQSPRYKVAKRGQDVALRCDPISGHVSLFWYQQALGQGPEFLTYFQNEAQLDKSGLPSDRFFAERPEGSVSTLKIQRTQQEDSAVYLCASSYRDNDQPQHFGDGTRLSIL.